This TCR beta chain was retrieved from a study of blood T cell repertoires in COVID-19 (dated by TCRdb to 2018 to 2020). Study-level background: Collaborator samples came from the United States, Italy and Spain and covered acute and convalescent phases of COVID-19. The material from the prospective study consisted of cDNA or gDNA derived from T cells, B-cell-depleted T cells, or PBMCs. Deeply sampled blood TCRbeta repertoires from subjects exposed to, actively infected with, or recovered from COVID-19 were included in the dataset. The repertoires were released in a freely available public database intended as a resource for research on the immune response to SARS-CoV-2. Samples came from the ongoing ImmuneRACE study (first 160 participants) plus 1,254 subjects from 6 global collaborators. A de-identified subject ID, COVID-19 status, age in years and sex were almost always included in the sample metadata. Where available, HLA class I and class II types were obtained from metadata supplied by the sample provider rather than from assay-based typing.

TCRbeta CDR3 regions were amplified from genomic DNA using the immunoSEQ Assay, a bias-controlled multiplex PCR. The authors' analysis ran thus. The number of nucleated cells in each sample was estimated from the amplification of reference gene primers within the assay. To quantify the absolute abundance of each unique TCRbeta CDR3 rearrangement, sequence reads were collapsed and filtered. Productive Simpson clonality was computed per sample as the square root of Simpson's diversity index over productive rearrangements. What TCRdb holds here is the immuneACCESS table cut down to in-frame rearrangements. Part of the clones is not present; checked against another copy, under half of the missing clones reflect an unresolved V gene, and the others are unexplained. The V and J calls and clone size come from that table; D and trimming were worked out from the DNA. This sample is represented by 150,000 to 200,000 clones; over 70% of them were singletons. In total, the top ten clones hold around 13% of the sample.

This clone was seen a single time. Its antigen is unknown. No clone much larger than this one lies a single base away; base qualities are absent. Participants in the prospective study were enrolled through a virtual design, were aged roughly 18 to 95 years, and lived in 24 United States geographic areas. In the prospective study, participants were assigned to cohorts based on the clinical history participants reported in a screening survey and a study questionnaire. ImmuneRACE Cohort 3 recovered participants were defined by two consecutive negative NP/OP PCR tests, healthcare professional clearance, or symptom resolution. In the prospective study, mobile phlebotomists collected whole blood, serum and a nasopharyngeal or oropharyngeal swab from each participant. Additional blood draws and questionnaires over an approximately 2-month period could optionally be provided by prospective study participants. Prospective study blood samples were shipped either frozen or at room temperature before DNA extraction.

CDR1 is given as SNHLY and CDR2 as FYNNEI, both from the germline V gene. There are 15 amino acids in the CDR3, from cysteine to phenylalanine inclusive. The entry retains the CDR3 DNA only, 45 bases that are in frame from base 1. Trimming leaves V shorter by 8 bases and J shorter by 5 bases, with the junction holding 10 bases beyond the gene matches. What the authors observed across the whole study: The quantity of clinical and demographic metadata differed by source and by participant and was supplied without curation.

The chain is made from TRBV2 and TRBJ2-3, with 10 bases aligning to TRBD2. The clonotype was recovered from a woman aged 55-69 years who had recovered from COVID-19. Sample: PBMCs or T cells enriched from blood (not recorded which). The CDR3 corresponds to CASSIAGGSGDTQYF. The DNA sequence follows: TGTGCCAGCTCCATAGCGGGAGGCTCCGGAGATACGCAGTATTTT.